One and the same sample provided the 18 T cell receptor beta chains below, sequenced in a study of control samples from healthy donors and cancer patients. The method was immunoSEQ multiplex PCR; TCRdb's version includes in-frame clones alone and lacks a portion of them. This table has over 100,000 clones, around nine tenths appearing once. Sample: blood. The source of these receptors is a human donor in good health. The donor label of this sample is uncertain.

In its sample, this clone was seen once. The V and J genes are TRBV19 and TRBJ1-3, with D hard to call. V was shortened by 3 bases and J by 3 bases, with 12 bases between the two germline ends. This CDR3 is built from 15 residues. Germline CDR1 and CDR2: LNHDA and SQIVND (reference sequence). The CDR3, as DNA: TGTGCCAGTAGTATCTACCGGGGAAATGGAAACACCATATATTTT. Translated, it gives CASSIYRGNGNTIYF.

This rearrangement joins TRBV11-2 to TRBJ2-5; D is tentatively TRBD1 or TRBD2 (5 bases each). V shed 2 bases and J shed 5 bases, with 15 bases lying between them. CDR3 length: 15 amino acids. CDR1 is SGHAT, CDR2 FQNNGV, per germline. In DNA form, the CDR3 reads TGTGCCAGCAGCTTATGGAGCGGACACTTTGAGACCCAGTACTTC. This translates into CASSLWSGHFETQYF.

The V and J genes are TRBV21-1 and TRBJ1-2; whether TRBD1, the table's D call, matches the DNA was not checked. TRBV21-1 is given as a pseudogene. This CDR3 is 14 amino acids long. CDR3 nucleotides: TGTGCCAGCAGCGCCCATCACAGCATTTATGGCTACACCTTC. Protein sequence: CASSAHHSIYGYTF.

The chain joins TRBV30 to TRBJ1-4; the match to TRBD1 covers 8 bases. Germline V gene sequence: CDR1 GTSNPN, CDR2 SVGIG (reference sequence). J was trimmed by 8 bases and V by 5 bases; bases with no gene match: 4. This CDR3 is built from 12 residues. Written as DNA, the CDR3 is TGTGCCTGGGGACAGGGAGGGGAAAAACTGTTTTTT. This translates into CAWGQGGEKLFF.

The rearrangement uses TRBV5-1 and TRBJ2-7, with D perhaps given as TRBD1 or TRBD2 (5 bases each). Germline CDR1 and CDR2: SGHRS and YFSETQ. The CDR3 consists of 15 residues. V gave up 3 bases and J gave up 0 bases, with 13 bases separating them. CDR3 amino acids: CASSSPGPLSYEQYF. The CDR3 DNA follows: TGCGCCAGCAGCTCACCGGGACCCCTCTCCTACGAGCAGTACTTC.

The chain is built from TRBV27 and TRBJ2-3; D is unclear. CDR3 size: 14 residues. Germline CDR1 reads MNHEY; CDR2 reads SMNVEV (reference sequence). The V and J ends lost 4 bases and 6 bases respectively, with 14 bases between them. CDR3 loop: CASSSPDRVDTQYF. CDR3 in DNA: TGTGCCAGCAGTTCACCTGACCGCGTGGATACGCAGTATTTT.

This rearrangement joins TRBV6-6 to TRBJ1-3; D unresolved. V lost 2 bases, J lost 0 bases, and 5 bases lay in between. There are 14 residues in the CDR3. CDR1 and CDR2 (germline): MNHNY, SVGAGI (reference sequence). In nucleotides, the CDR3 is TGTGCCAGCAGTTACCGAAGCTCTGGAAACACCATATATTTT. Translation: CASSYRSSGNTIYF.

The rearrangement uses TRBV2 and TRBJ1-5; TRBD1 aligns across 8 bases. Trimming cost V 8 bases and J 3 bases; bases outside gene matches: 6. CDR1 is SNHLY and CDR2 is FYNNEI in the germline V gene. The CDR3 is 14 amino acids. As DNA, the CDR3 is TGTGCCAGCGTACAGGGGGGGATCAATCAGCCCCAGCATTTT. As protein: CASVQGGINQPQHF.

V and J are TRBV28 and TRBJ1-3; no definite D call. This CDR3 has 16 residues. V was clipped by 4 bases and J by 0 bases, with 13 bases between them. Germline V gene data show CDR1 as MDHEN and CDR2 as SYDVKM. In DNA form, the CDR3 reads TGTGCCAGCAGTTCGCGGATCCAACTCTCTGGAAACACCATATATTTT. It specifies CASSSRIQLSGNTIYF.

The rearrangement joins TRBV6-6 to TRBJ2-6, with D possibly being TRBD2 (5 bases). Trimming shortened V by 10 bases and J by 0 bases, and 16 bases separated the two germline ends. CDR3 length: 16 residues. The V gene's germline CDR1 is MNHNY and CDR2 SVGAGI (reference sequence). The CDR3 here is CATGWGAASGANVLTF. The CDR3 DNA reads TGTGCCACAGGCTGGGGAGCCGCCTCTGGGGCCAACGTCCTGACTTTC.

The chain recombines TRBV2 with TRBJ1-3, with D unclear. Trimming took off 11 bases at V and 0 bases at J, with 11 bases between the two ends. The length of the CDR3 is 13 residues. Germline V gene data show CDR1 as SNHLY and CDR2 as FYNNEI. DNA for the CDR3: TGTGCCTCCGGACCGATCTCTGGAAACACCATATATTTT. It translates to CASGPISGNTIYF.

CDR3 loop: CASSSQSLGSKDTQYF. CDR3 DNA: TGTGCCAGCAGCTCACAATCCCTGGGCTCCAAGGATACGCAGTATTTT. The chain joins TRBV7-9 to TRBJ2-3; D call uncertain. This CDR3 is 16 amino acids long. Germline V gene sequence: CDR1 SEHNR, CDR2 FQNEAQ (reference sequence). V was cut by 4 bases and J by 6 bases, with 20 bases left in between.

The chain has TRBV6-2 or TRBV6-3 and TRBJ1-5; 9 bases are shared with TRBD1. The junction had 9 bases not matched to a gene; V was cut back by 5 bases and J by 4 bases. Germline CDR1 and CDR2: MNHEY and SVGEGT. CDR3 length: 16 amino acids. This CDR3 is CASSQGQGLFNQPQHF. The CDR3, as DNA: TGTGCCAGCAGTCAAGGACAGGGGCTTTTTAATCAGCCCCAGCATTTT.

CDR3 sequence reads: CASSPPSGGNQPQHF. The CDR3 nucleotides read TGTGCCAGCAGCCCTCCCTCAGGGGGGAATCAGCCCCAGCATTTT. The rearrangement uses TRBV7-2 and TRBJ1-5; 7 bases match TRBD1. Germline CDR1 SGHTA, CDR2 FQGNSA. V was clipped by 5 bases and J by 4 bases; unmatched bases: 8. The CDR3 consists of 15 residues.

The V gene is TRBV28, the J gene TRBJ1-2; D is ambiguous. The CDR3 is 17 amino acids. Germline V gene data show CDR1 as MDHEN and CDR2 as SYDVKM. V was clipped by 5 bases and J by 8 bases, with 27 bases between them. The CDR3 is CASSTPVGTAEMEGYTF. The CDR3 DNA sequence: TGTGCCAGCAGTACCCCTGTGGGAACGGCAGAGATGGAAGGCTACACCTTC.

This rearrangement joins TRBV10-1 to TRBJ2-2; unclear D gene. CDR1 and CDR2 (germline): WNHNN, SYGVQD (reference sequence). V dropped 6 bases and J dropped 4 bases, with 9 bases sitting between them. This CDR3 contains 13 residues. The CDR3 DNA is TGCGCCAGCAGCCTGGAACCCACCGGGGAGCTGTTTTTT. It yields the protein CASSLEPTGELFF.

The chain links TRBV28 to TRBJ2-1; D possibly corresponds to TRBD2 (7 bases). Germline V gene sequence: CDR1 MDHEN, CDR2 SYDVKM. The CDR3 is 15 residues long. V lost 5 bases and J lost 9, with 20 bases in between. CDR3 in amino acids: CASSPLGGADGEQFF. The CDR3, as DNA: TGTGCCAGCAGTCCCTTAGGGGGGGCCGACGGTGAGCAGTTCTTC.

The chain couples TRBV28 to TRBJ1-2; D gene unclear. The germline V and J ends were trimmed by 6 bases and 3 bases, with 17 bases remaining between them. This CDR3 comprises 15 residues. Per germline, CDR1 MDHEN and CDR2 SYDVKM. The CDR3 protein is CASSPAGRADYGYTF. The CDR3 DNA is TGTGCCAGCAGCCCGGCTGGTAGGGCGGACTATGGCTACACCTTC.